Listed here are 31 T cell receptor beta chains from one sample, sequenced in a study of shared clonotypes between healthy human individuals (dated by TCRdb to 2019 to 2021). Library method: the immunoSEQ multiplex PCR assay. TCRdb limited this immuneACCESS table to in-frame rearrangements with V and J called. A share of clones is missing; checked studies link under half to unresolved V genes, and the rest is unexplained. For this sample the table gives about 2.5 million clones, of which around 93% were detected only once. Together, the top ten hold 0.3% to 0.4% of the sample. The specimen was naive CD4+ T cells from PBMCs. The sample's cell subset or site label, in plain terms: CD45RA+ positively selected. These receptors were obtained from a man between 18 and 29 years old in good health. Some clones in this sample may be carry-over from other donors' samples.

J is TRBJ2-1 and V is TRBV11-3; a weak D match, TRBD2 (6 bases). CDR3 length: 14 residues. Trimming cost V 4 bases and J 2 bases, with 9 bases left between them. CDR1 and CDR2 from the germline V gene are SGHNT and YENEEA. The CDR3 loop reads CASSYGGTYNEQFF. DNA for the CDR3: TGTGCCAGCAGCTACGGGGGTACCTACAATGAGCAGTTCTTC.

This chain connects TRBV4-3 to TRBJ2-5, with TRBD2 as a possible D gene (6 bases). With 0 bases removed from V and 2 bases from J, the gap between germline ends came to 22 bases. Germline-derived CDR1 and CDR2 are LGHNA and YSLEER. This CDR3 region has 19 residues. The CDR3 sequence is CASSQDDRGAAGSQETQYF. The CDR3 coding sequence is TGCGCCAGCAGCCAAGACGACCGTGGGGCGGCGGGAAGTCAAGAGACCCAGTACTTC.

CDR3 DNA: TGCGCCAGCAGCCAAGACCGGGGACCGACCTATGGCTACACCTTC. Its translation is CASSQDRGPTYGYTF. The rearrangement uses TRBV4-3 and TRBJ1-2; D might be TRBD1 (5 bases). The CDR3 is made up of 15 amino acids. Germline V gene lookup returns CDR1 LGHNA and CDR2 YSLEER. V gave up 0 bases and J gave up 4 bases, with 12 bases separating them.

The chain couples TRBV19 to TRBJ1-2; a weak D match, TRBD1 (5 bases). Per germline, CDR1 LNHDA and CDR2 SQIVND (reference sequence). This CDR3 region has 14 residues. V gave up 6 bases and J gave up 8 bases, with 19 bases separating them. DNA for the CDR3: TGTGCCAGTAGGCCAACCCGCCAGGGTTGGGGCTACACCTTC. Its translation is CASRPTRQGWGYTF.

This sequence joins TRBV7-2 and TRBJ2-6; 9 bases agree with TRBD2. J lost 0 bases, V lost 4 bases, and 1 base had no gene match. Per germline, CDR1 SGHTA and CDR2 FQGNSA. The CDR3 spans 16 residues. The CDR3 sequence: CASSWTSASGANVLTF. CDR3 nucleotides: TGTGCCAGCAGCTGGACTAGCGCCTCTGGGGCCAACGTCCTGACTTTC.

The chain recombines TRBV18 with TRBJ2-7; D is undetermined. The CDR3 contains 14 residues. The germline V gene encodes CDR1 KGHSH and CDR2 LQKENI. V lost 3 bases, J lost 9 bases, and 18 bases lay in between. CDR3 nucleotides: TGTGCCAGCTCACCCCCCGCCCGCCGCGAGTTGCAGTACTTC. Its protein is CASSPPARRELQYF.

A single count supports this clone. The V gene is TRBV5-1, the J gene TRBJ2-5, with D possibly being TRBD1 or TRBD2 (5 bases each). The J call may be mistaken, given a closer DNA end match to TRBJ2-7. The CDR3 contains 14 residues. Germline CDR1 is SGHRS and CDR2 is YFSETQ. The DNA for the CDR3 is TGCGCCAGCAGCCCCCGGGACGGGTCCTACGAGCAGTACTTC. Translated: CASSPRDGSYEQYF.

The chain couples TRBV11-2 to TRBJ2-1; no clear D. The CDR3 length is 15 residues. The germline gives CDR1 SGHAT, CDR2 FQNNGV. Trimming removed 5 bases at V and 8 bases at J, with 19 bases between. The chain's CDR3 is CASSAALDRSDEQFF. CDR3 in DNA: TGTGCCAGCAGCGCGGCTTTGGACCGTTCCGATGAGCAGTTCTTC.

The chain is built from TRBV27 and TRBJ2-6; D not resolved. CDR3 length: 13 residues. Between the trimmed V and J ends, which lost 5 bases and 0 bases, there was a span of 2 bases. Germline V lookup: CDR1 MNHEY, CDR2 SMNVEV (reference sequence). CDR3 DNA: TGTGCCAGCAGTAACTCTGGGGCCAACGTCCTGACTTTC. Protein product: CASSNSGANVLTF.

The CDR3 reads CASSSQLGAGETQYF. DNA for the CDR3: TGTGCCAGCAGCTCCCAATTGGGGGCGGGGGAGACCCAGTACTTC. The chain employs TRBV7-2 and TRBJ2-5; D is possibly TRBD1 or TRBD2 (6 bases each). Between the trimmed V and J ends, which lost 4 bases and 5 bases, there was a span of 17 bases. The germline CDR1 and CDR2 sequences are SGHTA and FQGNSA. This CDR3 spans 15 amino acids.

This clone has more than one count but fewer than ten. This sample also contains other DNA sequences that code for the same CDR3. The chain couples TRBV18 to TRBJ1-2; D gene ambiguous. This CDR3 has 13 residues. Trimming took 6 bases from V and 2 from J, leaving 10 bases between them. Germline V gives CDR1 KGHSH, CDR2 LQKENI. Here the CDR3 DNA reads TGTGCCAGCTCCCCAGACGGAAACTATGGCTACACCTTC. This encodes CASSPDGNYGYTF.

This clone was counted a single time. The chain joins TRBV5-1 to TRBJ1-2; 10 nucleotides agree with TRBD1. The CDR3 loop spans 16 amino acids. CDR1 is SGHRS and CDR2 is YFSETQ in the germline V gene. Unmatched junction bases numbered 10, after V lost 4 bases and J lost 4 bases. The CDR3 sequence is CASSPGQGEGIYGYTF. The CDR3 bases are TGCGCCAGCAGCCCCGGACAGGGGGAGGGGATCTATGGCTACACCTTC.

Turning to this clone: In the same sample, other DNA sequences code for this CDR3. The chain employs TRBV5-1 and TRBJ2-3, with 15 bases that match TRBD2. Trimming took 4 bases from V and 4 from J; bases not matched to a gene: 4. The V gene's germline CDR1 is SGHRS and CDR2 YFSETQ. The CDR3 sequence is 16 residues long. The CDR3 is CASSPGLAGGADTQYF. CDR3 in DNA: TGCGCCAGCAGCCCAGGACTAGCGGGAGGGGCAGATACGCAGTATTTT.

J is TRBJ2-7 and V is TRBV27; TRBD1 agrees at 9 bases. The trim removed 6 bases at V and 2 bases at J, leaving 8 bases unmatched. The CDR3 spans 15 residues. Germline assignment: CDR1 MNHEY and CDR2 SMNVEV (reference sequence). The DNA for the CDR3 is TGTGCCAGCAGGACCCACAGGGGGCGCACCTACGAGCAGTACTTC. Translated, it gives CASRTHRGRTYEQYF.

The chain employs TRBV27 and TRBJ1-5, with D unresolved. This CDR3 contains 17 residues. The germline V gene encodes CDR1 MNHEY and CDR2 SMNVEV (reference sequence). Trimming shortened V by 0 bases and J by 0 bases, and 12 bases separated the two germline ends. CDR3 nucleotide sequence: TGTGCCAGCAGTTTATCTGGCCCGCGCGGTAGCAATCAGCCCCAGCATTTT. Amino acids: CASSLSGPRGSNQPQHF.

The chain's CDR3 is CASSGLRGEQFF. The CDR3 nucleotides are TGTGCCAGCAGTGGCCTAAGGGGTGAGCAGTTCTTC. The V gene is TRBV28, the J gene TRBJ2-1; perhaps TRBD1 as D (5 bases). CDR1 MDHEN and CDR2 SYDVKM come from the germline V gene. V shed 5 bases and J shed 9 bases, with 11 bases lying between them. The CDR3 runs to 12 residues.

The rearrangement links TRBV5-4 to TRBJ2-2; 10 bases are a match to TRBD2. In germline, CDR1 is SGHNT, CDR2 YYREEE (reference sequence). V lost 2 bases, J lost 6 bases, and 4 bases stayed unmatched. The CDR3 sequence is 15 residues long. CDR3 DNA sequence: TGTGCCAGCAGCTTTACCGGGACTAGCGCCGGGGAGCTGTTTTTT. This gives the protein CASSFTGTSAGELFF.

The genes are TRBV19 and TRBJ1-1, with D uncertain. The CDR3 extends over 14 amino acids. Germline V gives CDR1 LNHDA, CDR2 SQIVND (reference sequence). V dropped 3 bases and J dropped 0 bases, with 8 bases sitting between them. This CDR3 is CASSIRSVNTEAFF. Written as DNA, the CDR3 is TGTGCCAGTAGTATTCGGTCCGTGAACACTGAAGCTTTCTTT.

The chain recombines TRBV10-3 with TRBJ1-4, with D perhaps matching TRBD1 (5 bases). V lost 3 bases and J lost 7, with 15 bases in between. Germline V lookup: CDR1 ENHRY, CDR2 SYGVKD. This CDR3 spans 15 amino acids. The CDR3 bases are TGTGCCATCAGTGACCCCGGGGCTGCCGGTGAAAAACTGTTTTTT. The encoded protein is CAISDPGAAGEKLFF.

The chain uses TRBV10-3 and TRBJ2-3, with D perhaps matching TRBD1 (6 bases). Germline CDR1 and CDR2: ENHRY and SYGVKD. V was trimmed by 3 bases and J by 4 bases, leaving 11 bases between them. The CDR3 length is 14 residues. The CDR3 DNA sequence: TGTGCCATCAGTGACAGAACAGGGTCAGATACGCAGTATTTT. Translated, it gives CAISDRTGSDTQYF.

This rearrangement joins TRBV11-2 to TRBJ2-7; D ambiguous. The germline V and J ends were trimmed by 10 bases and 0 bases, with 13 bases remaining between them. The CDR3 is 13 residues long. From germline, CDR1 is SGHAT and CDR2 FQNNGV. CDR3 bases: TGTGCCACGAGAAGCACTAACTCCTACGAGCAGTACTTC. Its translation: CATRSTNSYEQYF.

A note on this clone: Other DNA sequences of this sample code for an identical CDR3. The genes are TRBV4-1 and TRBJ2-3, with unresolved D. Germline values: CDR1 MGHRA, CDR2 YSYEKL. The CDR3 consists of 12 residues. The V gene lost 3 bases and the J gene lost 4 bases, with 5 bases spanning the gap. CDR3 in DNA: TGCGCCAGCAGCCACCTCGCAGATACGCAGTATTTT. It yields the protein CASSHLADTQYF.

The chain uses TRBV27 and TRBJ2-1, with 9 bases lining up with TRBD1. V lost 3 bases to trimming and J lost 6 bases; unmatched junction nucleotides: 9. Germline V gene data show CDR1 as MNHEY and CDR2 as SMNVEV (reference sequence). The CDR3 totals 16 residues. The DNA of the CDR3 is TGTGCCAGCAGTTTGAGGGGGGGACAGGGCCCCAATGAGCAGTTCTTC. It encodes CASSLRGGQGPNEQFF.

The J gene is TRBJ1-5, the V gene TRBV9; a possible D gene is TRBD1 (5 bases). The germline V gene encodes CDR1 SGDLS and CDR2 YYNGEE. This CDR3 is built from 21 residues. V was cut by 0 bases and J by 3 bases, with 28 bases left in between. DNA of the CDR3: TGTGCCAGCAGCGTAGGGAGAGTGGGGGACCCGAAGGAGAGGTACAATCAGCCCCAGCATTTT. It is translated as CASSVGRVGDPKERYNQPQHF.

On this clone: Other DNA sequences within the sample encode an identical CDR3. The chain is built from TRBV6-6 and TRBJ1-3, with D unclear. V shed 0 bases and J shed 3 bases, with 0 bases lying between them. The V gene's germline CDR1 is MNHNY and CDR2 SVGAGI (reference sequence). The CDR3 has 12 residues. The CDR3 coding sequence is TGTGCCAGCAGTTACTCTGGAAACACCATATATTTT. Its protein product is CASSYSGNTIYF.

This chain connects TRBV7-2 to TRBJ2-2; 7 bases line up with TRBD2. The germline CDR1 and CDR2 sequences are SGHTA and FQGNSA. Losses at the gene ends were 5 bases for V and 6 bases for J; bases not matched to a gene: 9. This CDR3 has 15 residues. CDR3: CASSPGTISSGELFF. Written as DNA, the CDR3 is TGTGCCAGCAGCCCGGGGACTATAAGTTCCGGGGAGCTGTTTTTT.

The chain couples TRBV7-2 to TRBJ1-1; a possible D gene is TRBD1 (5 bases). V lost 5 bases to trimming and J lost 0 bases, with 19 bases between them. This CDR3 has 17 residues. Germline V gene sequence: CDR1 SGHTA, CDR2 FQGNSA. The CDR3 sequence is CASSREKGSFMNTEAFF. In nucleotides, the CDR3 is TGTGCCAGCAGCCGAGAGAAGGGGTCGTTCATGAACACTGAAGCTTTCTTT.

This chain uses TRBV28 with TRBJ2-3, with 7 positions matching TRBD2. The germline V gene has CDR1 MDHEN and CDR2 SYDVKM. Trimming took 5 bases from V and 2 from J; bases not matched to a gene: 7. The CDR3 has 15 residues. CDR3 sequence: CASSEGGAVTDTQYF. The CDR3 nucleotides are TGTGCCAGCAGTGAGGGAGGGGCAGTCACAGATACGCAGTATTTT.

The chain couples TRBV6-4 to TRBJ1-5; D unclear. This CDR3 has 11 amino acids. Germline lookup yields CDR1 MRHNA and CDR2 SNTAGT. Trimming removed 8 bases from V and 9 bases from J, with 11 bases in between. The CDR3 spells CASARPGPQHF. The CDR3 nucleotides are TGTGCCAGCGCACGCCCGGGGCCCCAGCATTTT.

This clone has a handful of counts. V usage is TRBV19 and J usage is TRBJ1-1; a possible D gene is TRBD1 (6 bases). CDR3 length: 14 amino acids. V lost 5 bases, J lost 0 bases, and 10 bases lay in between. Looked up from germline, CDR1 is LNHDA and CDR2 is SQIVND (reference sequence). The CDR3 nucleotides read TGTGCCAGTAGTCCTGACAGGTTGAACACTGAAGCTTTCTTT. This encodes CASSPDRLNTEAFF.

The rearrangement links TRBV14 to TRBJ2-5, with 13 bases matching TRBD2. V shed 1 base, J shed 7 bases, and the junction held 9 bases outside the gene matches. The CDR3 has 17 amino acids. Germline CDR1 reads SGHDN; CDR2 reads FVKESK. The CDR3 region has the DNA TGTGCCAGCAGCCAAGGTCGGACTAGCGGGAGAGTGGGGACCCAGTACTTC. Protein: CASSQGRTSGRVGTQYF.